A selection of T cell receptor beta chains follows, all from one sample in a study of cytomegalovirus exposure and HLA in healthy donors. Sequencing was performed with immunoSEQ multiplex PCR; in TCRdb, only in-frame clones are kept and a portion is missing. The data hold 100,000 to 150,000 clones, with 75% to 85% observed a single time. Sequenced: PBMCs. The receptors shown here come from a woman aged 40 to 55 in good health and CMV-seronegative. Each CDR3 is given with its conserved first and last residue. Fields, in order: V gene, CDR3 length, D gene, J gene, CDR3 protein. D genes are given only for firm matches.

TRBV29-1	12	TRBD1	TRBJ1-1	CSVQGENTEAFF
TRBV2	14	-	TRBJ1-5	CASSSQGVGQPQHF
TRBV5-6	16	-	TRBJ1-2	CASSFKTALDSYGYTF
TRBV2	14	-	TRBJ1-5	CASRDVGGNQPQHF
TRBV4-1	15	-	TRBJ1-5	CASSQSIVINQPQHF
TRBV2	13	-	TRBJ1-4	CASSGQEGEKLFF
TRBV7-8	16	-	TRBJ1-5	CASSLARVGYGQPQHF
TRBV13	15	TRBD1	TRBJ1-5	CASSLGNRGPQPQHF
TRBV28	14	TRBD1	TRBJ1-2	CASRTAGQAYGYTF
TRBV6-5	15	-	TRBJ2-5	CASSSEGTPGETQYF
TRBV6-5	15	TRBD2	TRBJ2-1	CASSLRLAVGGEQFF
TRBV19	12	-	TRBJ2-2	CASRQQTGELFF
TRBV2	14	-	TRBJ2-7	CASSGRDRFVEQYF
TRBV5-4	18	TRBD2	TRBJ2-1	CASSNGLAGGTRVNEQFF
TRBV4-2	15	-	TRBJ2-7	CASSQERRGDYEQYF
TRBV7-9	12	-	TRBJ2-3	CAPEGPPDTQYF
TRBV7-9	14	-	TRBJ1-1	CASSLDLRNTEAFF
TRBV6-1	15	TRBD2	TRBJ2-7	CASSDYGGTSYEQYF
TRBV7-8	15	TRBD1	TRBJ2-1	CASSIRDRAYNEQFF
TRBV19	17	TRBD1	TRBJ2-7	CASSQWPIDRGRDEQYF